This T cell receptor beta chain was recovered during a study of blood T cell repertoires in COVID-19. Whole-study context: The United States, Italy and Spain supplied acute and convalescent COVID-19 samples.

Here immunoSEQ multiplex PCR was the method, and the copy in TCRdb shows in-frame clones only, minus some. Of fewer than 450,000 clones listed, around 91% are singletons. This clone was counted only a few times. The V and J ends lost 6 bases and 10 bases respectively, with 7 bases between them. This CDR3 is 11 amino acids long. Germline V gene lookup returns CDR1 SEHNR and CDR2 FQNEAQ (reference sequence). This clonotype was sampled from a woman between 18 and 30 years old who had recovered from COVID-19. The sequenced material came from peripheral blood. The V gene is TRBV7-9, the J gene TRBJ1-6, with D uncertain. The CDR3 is CASSRGSPLHF. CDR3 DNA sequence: TGTGCCAGCAGTCGGGGATCACCCCTCCACTTT.